The 22 T cell receptor beta chains given below trace back to one sample, sequenced in a study of T cells in women clearing cervical HPV infection. Profiling relied on immunoSEQ multiplex PCR, and the TCRdb table lists in-frame clones only, not all of them. This sample's table has about 34,000 clones. Input material: blood buffy coat. These receptors all come from a woman aged 18 to 75 with a cervical HPV16 infection that either progressed to CIN3+ or cleared (not recorded which).

Note on this clone: The DNA ends 3 residues before the CDR3 does, and the rest of the CDR3 is filled in from the germline J gene. V usage is TRBV10-1 and J usage is TRBJ1-6; 11 positions match TRBD1. V lost 4 bases, J lost 9 bases, and 5 bases stayed unmatched. CDR1 WNHNN and CDR2 SYGVQD come from the germline V gene (reference sequence). The CDR3 runs to 15 residues. The CDR3 here is CASSVSGTGGSPLHF. CDR3 bases read: TGCGCCAGCAGTGTTTCCGGGACAGGGGGTTCACCC.

With respect to this clone: The read falls 3 residues short of the CDR3 end, and the missing part is taken from the germline J gene. The chain uses TRBV19 and TRBJ1-6, with TRBD1 matching over 7 bases. Germline V gene sequence: CDR1 LNHDA, CDR2 SQIVND (reference sequence). J gave up 8 bases and V 4 bases, and 8 bases lay outside the gene matches. The CDR3 loop spans 15 amino acids. The CDR3 here is CASSTRQGVHSPLHF. The sequenced CDR3 bases are TGTGCCAGTAGTACCCGACAGGGTGTCCATTCACCC.

Turning to this clone: The sequenced fragment ends 3 residues before the CDR3 boundary, so the rest is inferred from the germline J gene. The chain carries TRBV30 and TRBJ1-2; unclear D gene. The CDR3 spans 12 residues. CDR1 GTSNPN and CDR2 SVGIG come from the germline V gene (reference sequence). Trimming removed 5 bases from V and 7 bases from J, with 14 bases in between. The CDR3 DNA, read in part, is TGTGCCTGGGGGCAGTCTTCTTTTGGC. As protein: CAWGQSSFG. The whole CDR3 sequence reads CAWGQSSFGYTF. Together with reference TRBV30 and TRBJ1-2, the CDR3 gives the full variable domain: SQTIHQWPATLVQPVGSPLSLECTVEGTSNPNLYWYRQAAGRGLQLLFYSVGIGQISSEVPQNLSASRPQDRQFILSSKKLLLSDSGFYLCAWGQSSFGYTFGSGTRLTVV.

The covered CDR3 bases are TGTGCCAGCAGTTTCCCAGGGACAAAGCTCTATGGC. This gives the protein CASSFPGTKLYG. The whole CDR3 is CASSFPGTKLYGYTF. The rearrangement uses TRBV6-2 or TRBV6-3 and TRBJ1-2; perhaps TRBD1 as D (6 bases). The read halts 3 residues ahead of the CDR3 end, with the missing end drawn from the germline J gene. V shed 4 bases and J shed 4 bases, with 16 bases lying between them. Germline loops: CDR1 MNHEY, CDR2 SVGEGT. The CDR3 contains 15 residues.

Comment on this clone: The read ends 3 residues shy of where the CDR3 ends; the end is completed using the germline J gene. The genes are TRBV19 and TRBJ2-5, with D perhaps TRBD2 (6 bases). The CDR3 runs to 15 residues. Trimming took 7 bases from V and 1 from J, leaving 16 bases between them. Looked up from germline, CDR1 is LNHDA and CDR2 is SQIVND (reference sequence). The CDR3 is CASTANSGVQETQYF. CDR3 DNA, as far as it was read: TGTGCCAGTACGGCCAATAGCGGTGTCCAAGAGACC.

With regard to this clone: The read stops 3 residues short of the end of the CDR3; the missing end is completed from the germline J gene. This sequence joins TRBV7-3 and TRBJ2-3; TRBD1 aligns across 8 bases. V was pared by 3 bases and J by 5 bases, with 1 base of the junction left unmatched. The CDR3 covers 13 residues. Germline-derived CDR1 and CDR2 are SGHTA and FQGTGA. The CDR3: CASSLDREDTQYF. The covered CDR3 bases are TGTGCCAGCAGCTTGGACAGGGAAGATACG.

The chain's CDR3 is CASSLAGRPDTQYF. CDR3 DNA (partial): TGTGCCAGCAGCTTGGCGGGGCGCCCGGATACG. This sequence joins TRBV7-9 and TRBJ2-3; a weak D match, TRBD2 (6 bases). The CDR3 end is not reached by the read, which stops 3 residues before it; the germline J gene fills it in. Trimming shortened V by 3 bases and J by 6 bases, and 13 bases separated the two germline ends. This CDR3 is built from 14 residues. Germline V CDR1 and CDR2: SEHNR, FQNEAQ (reference sequence).

In regard to this clone: Read coverage stops 3 residues before the CDR3 terminus; the germline J gene supplies the remainder. V and J are TRBV5-4 and TRBJ2-3; 10 bases align to TRBD1. In germline, CDR1 is SGHNT, CDR2 YYREEE (reference sequence). This CDR3 contains 15 residues. J gave up 2 bases and V 5 bases, and 5 bases lay outside the gene matches. CDR3 DNA, as far as it was read: TGTGCCAGCAGTGCCGGGACAGGGGTCACAGATACG. This sequence encodes CASSAGTGVTDT. The whole CDR3 protein is CASSAGTGVTDTQYF.

For this clone: From the germline J gene comes the end of the CDR3, since the read stops 3 residues before it. J is TRBJ2-2 and V is TRBV7-2; D may be TRBD2 (6 bases). The CDR3 sequence is 15 residues long. The V gene's germline CDR1 is SGHTA and CDR2 FQGNSA. This chain's CDR3 is CASKDGGWTNEKLFF. Partial CDR3 DNA: TGTGCCAGCAAGGACGGGGGATGGACTAATGAAAAG.

A note on this clone: The CDR3 end is not reached by the read, which stops 3 residues before it; the germline J gene fills it in. The V and J genes are TRBV2 and TRBJ2-1; weak D call: TRBD1 (6 bases). This CDR3 is 14 amino acids long. Germline V lookup: CDR1 SNHLY, CDR2 FYNNEI. The V end lost 7 bases, the J end lost 0 bases, and 10 bases lay between the germline ends. The CDR3 reads CASKADSSYNEQFF. CDR3 DNA (partial): TGTGCCAGCAAAGCGGACAGCTCCTACAATGAG.

To note about this clone: Coverage ceases 3 residues before the CDR3 finishes, and the germline J gene fills in the end. This chain connects TRBV30 to TRBJ2-7; a possible D gene is TRBD2 (5 bases). Per the germline V gene, CDR1 is GTSNPN and CDR2 is SVGIG (reference sequence). Trimming pared 0 bases from V and 0 bases from J, leaving 15 bases between. The length of the CDR3 is 16 residues. The CDR3 DNA, read in part, is TGTGCCTGGAGTGTAACTAGGTCAACGAGCTCCTACGAG. Residues: CAWSVTRSTSSYE. Given in full, the CDR3 is CAWSVTRSTSSYEQYF.

Concerning this clone: The read ends 3 residues shy of where the CDR3 ends; the end is completed using the germline J gene. This chain uses TRBV5-6 with TRBJ2-7; 7 bases are shared with TRBD2. This CDR3 comprises 15 residues. Germline CDR1 and CDR2: SGHDT and YYEEEE. The ends lost 0 bases at V and 3 bases at J; junction bases unmatched: 6. Incomplete CDR3 DNA: TGTGCCAGCAGCTTGGGGGCTAGCGGCCTCTACGAG. Protein product: CASSLGASGLYE. The entire CDR3 protein is CASSLGASGLYEQYF. Full variable domain (outside the CDR3, taken from reference TRBV5-6 and TRBJ2-7): DAGVTQSPTHLIKTRGQQVTLRCSPKSGHDTVSWYQQALGQGPQFIFQYYEEEERQRGNFPDRFSGHQFPNYSSELNVNALLLGDSALYLCASSLGASGLYEQYFGPGTRLTVT.

On this clone: The read finishes 3 residues shy of the CDR3 end, and the germline J gene is used to complete it. This chain connects TRBV29-1 to TRBJ1-4; 8 nucleotides line up with TRBD1. V shed 7 bases and J 6 bases; nucleotides not matched to a gene: 7. CDR1 SQVTM and CDR2 ANQGSEA come from the germline V gene. This CDR3 spans 13 amino acids. The CDR3 loop is CSASGTGYEKLFF. The CDR3 DNA, read in part, is TGCAGCGCTTCCGGGACAGGATATGAAAAA.

Remarks on this clone: The read halts 3 residues ahead of the CDR3 end, with the missing end drawn from the germline J gene. J is TRBJ2-1 and V is TRBV10-3, with a tentative D call TRBD2 (5 bases). Germline V lookup: CDR1 ENHRY, CDR2 SYGVKD. There are 12 residues in the CDR3. V gave up 3 bases and J gave up 6 bases, with 6 bases separating them. This CDR3 reads CAISEAVNEQFF. CDR3 bases read: TGTGCCATCAGTGAAGCGGTCAATGAG.

About this clone: The read terminates 3 residues ahead of where the CDR3 ends, so the germline J gene completes it. V and J are TRBV7-2 and TRBJ2-5, with 9 positions matching TRBD2. The V and J ends lost 5 bases and 4 bases, in that order; junction bases with no gene match: 2. This CDR3 is 13 amino acids long. Germline values: CDR1 SGHTA, CDR2 FQGNSA. CDR3 residues: CASSPTSGETQYF. CDR3 DNA (partial): TGTGCCAGCAGCCCGACTAGCGGAGAGACC.

As for this clone: The read finishes 3 residues shy of the CDR3 end, and the germline J gene is used to complete it. The chain uses TRBV11-3 and TRBJ2-5; D might be TRBD2 (6 bases). In germline, CDR1 is SGHNT, CDR2 YENEEA. The CDR3 sequence is 14 residues long. The V gene lost 1 base and the J gene lost 4 bases, with 10 bases spanning the gap. Incomplete CDR3 DNA: TGTGCCAGCAGCTTAGCAGCGGGCGCAGAGACC. Translated, it gives CASSLAAGAET. Given in full, the CDR3 is CASSLAAGAETQYF.

The CDR3 bases that were read are TGTGCCAGCAGTGACACAGGGGGCGTGGGA. It encodes CASSDTGGVG. The whole CDR3 sequence reads CASSDTGGVGLFF. The V call is TRBV6-1, the J call TRBJ1-4; the match to TRBD1 covers 9 bases. The CDR3 goes on 3 residues after the read ends, and that part is filled in from the germline J gene. The CDR3 covers 13 residues. CDR1 and CDR2 (germline): MNHNS, SASEGT.

As concerns this clone: Read sequence stops 3 residues before the CDR3 end, and the germline J gene provides the missing end. V is TRBV5-4 and J is TRBJ2-2, with 12 bases aligning to TRBD2. The CDR3 runs 15 residues. From germline, CDR1 is SGHNT and CDR2 YYREEE (reference sequence). V shed 2 bases and J 8 bases; nucleotides not matched to a gene: 4. CDR3 sequence reads: CASSFGLAGPGELFF. The DNA read from the CDR3 is TGTGCCAGCAGCTTCGGACTAGCGGGACCGGGGGAG.

To note about this clone: The read terminates 3 residues ahead of where the CDR3 ends, so the germline J gene completes it. This chain uses TRBV19 with TRBJ1-5; 9 bases are a match to TRBD1. Germline-derived CDR1 and CDR2 are LNHDA and SQIVND (reference sequence). CDR3 length: 15 residues. Trimming took 6 bases from V and 2 from J; bases not matched to a gene: 5. The CDR3 loop is CASRGQGDGNQPQHF. Partial CDR3 DNA: TGTGCCAGTAGGGGACAGGGAGACGGCAATCAGCCC.

About this clone: The missing CDR3 end, 3 residues past where the read stops, is filled in from the germline J gene. The chain combines TRBV7-6 with TRBJ2-4, with TRBD2 as a possible D gene (6 bases). The CDR3 spans 12 residues. Germline V lookup: CDR1 SGHVS, CDR2 FNYEAQ. The CDR3 reads CASSLSLGGQYF. CDR3 bases read: TGTGCCAGCAGCTTGTCCCTGGGGGGT. The variable domain in full, with the rest retrieved from reference TRBV7-6 and TRBJ2-4, is GAGVSQSPRYKVTKRGQDVALRCDPISGHVSLYWYRQALGQGPEFLTYFNYEAQQDKSGLPNDRFSAERPEGSISTLTIQRTEQRDSAMYRCASSLSLGGQYFGAGTRLSVL.

In regard to this clone: The CDR3 is cut off 3 residues early in the read; its end comes from the germline J gene. The same CDR3 can be traced to other DNA sequences in this sample. V is TRBV7-3 and J is TRBJ1-3; TRBD1 matches 7 bases. The CDR3 loop spans 16 amino acids. V dropped 1 base and J dropped 2; count of bases not matched to a gene: 5. CDR1 is SGHTA and CDR2 is FQGTGA in the germline V gene. CDR3 region: CASSLMQQGAGNTIYF. The CDR3 bases that were read are TGTGCCAGCAGCTTAATGCAGCAGGGGGCTGGAAACACC.

CDR3 bases read: TGTGCCAGCTCACCCGGGACAGGTAACTACAATGAG. It codes for CASSPGTGNYNE. Given in full, the CDR3 is CASSPGTGNYNEQFF. The chain combines TRBV18 with TRBJ2-1; the match to TRBD1 covers 8 bases. The sequenced fragment ends 3 residues before the CDR3 boundary, so the rest is inferred from the germline J gene. The V and J ends lost 3 bases and 3 bases, in that order; junction bases with no gene match: 4. CDR3 size: 15 residues. CDR1 is KGHSH and CDR2 is LQKENI in the germline V gene.